This TCR beta chain was recorded in a study of neurological immune-mediated disorders. Unsorted libraries were derived from 2 million PBMCs stored at -80 C. TCRdb processed the 5' RACE reads anew with MiXCR; each CDR3 protein has one entry. The data hold 65,000 to 85,000 distinct CDR3 sequences, with approximately 3.4% observed a single time. This clonotype was counted ten times or more. This TCR was recovered from a woman aged 45-65 years with multiple sclerosis. Specimen: PBMCs.

The CDR3: CASTQWGSSYEQYF. In DNA, the CDR3 is TGTGCCAGCACCCAATGGGGTAGCTCCTACGAGCAGTACTTC. The V gene is TRBV5-5, the J gene TRBJ2-7; D call uncertain. The V end lost 6 bases, the J end lost 0 bases, and 13 bases lay between the germline ends. Germline values: CDR1 SGHKS, CDR2 YYEKEE (reference sequence). The CDR3 has 14 amino acids.